These 27 T cell receptor beta chains came from one sample sequenced in a study of cytomegalovirus exposure and HLA in healthy donors. PCR amplification relied on 60 Vbeta primers (plus 13 Jbeta primers). Sequencing used immunoSEQ multiplex PCR; TCRdb keeps in-frame clones, though not all of them. This table holds roughly 66,000 clones, 55% to 65% found once. Sequenced material: PBMCs. These receptors came from a woman aged 45 to 65 in good health and CMV-seronegative.

The gene calls are TRBV4-3 and TRBJ2-1, with D unresolved. Trimming removed 0 bases from V and 5 bases from J, with 14 bases in between. Germline V gene data show CDR1 as LGHNA and CDR2 as YSLEER. The CDR3 runs 16 residues. CDR3 region: CASSQDPPRINNEQFF. The CDR3 nucleotides are TGCGCCAGCAGCCAAGATCCTCCGCGGATTAACAATGAGCAGTTCTTC.

The chain couples TRBV7-9 to TRBJ2-7; possibly TRBD1 for D (6 bases). This CDR3 contains 14 residues. V was trimmed by 6 bases and J by 2 bases, leaving 14 bases between them. The germline gives CDR1 SEHNR, CDR2 FQNEAQ (reference sequence). The CDR3 loop is CASRSRGSTYEQYF. In DNA, the CDR3 is TGTGCCAGCAGAAGCAGGGGCTCGACCTACGAGCAGTACTTC.

The V call is TRBV19, the J call TRBJ2-5; the D gene is possibly TRBD1 (5 bases). CDR3 length: 15 residues. The V end lost 3 bases, the J end lost 1 base, and 12 bases lay between the germline ends. The germline gives CDR1 LNHDA, CDR2 SQIVND (reference sequence). CDR3: CASSIGQGSQETQYF. CDR3 nucleotides: TGTGCCAGTAGTATTGGGCAGGGTAGCCAAGAGACCCAGTACTTC. Full variable domain (rest looked up from reference TRBV19 and TRBJ2-5): DGGITQSPKYLFRKEGQNVTLSCEQNLNHDAMYWYRQDPGQGLRLIYYSQIVNDFQKGDIAEGYSVSREKKESFPLTVTSAQKNPTAFYLCASSIGQGSQETQYFGPGTRLLVL.

The V gene is TRBV19, the J gene TRBJ1-5, with D perhaps matching TRBD1 (6 bases). The CDR3 extends over 12 amino acids. Germline V gene data show CDR1 as LNHDA and CDR2 as SQIVND (reference sequence). Trimming stripped 8 bases from V and 3 bases from J, with 8 bases between. CDR3 protein: CASQGNNQPQHF. Here the CDR3 DNA reads TGTGCCAGTCAGGGGAACAATCAGCCCCAGCATTTT.

The chain combines TRBV5-1 with TRBJ1-6; TRBD1 matches at 7 bases. The CDR3 runs 15 residues. After removal of 2 bases from V and 8 bases from J, the junction contained 7 bases not matched to a gene. The germline V gene has CDR1 SGHRS and CDR2 YFSETQ. As DNA, the CDR3 is TGCGCCAGCAGCTTAACAGGGGCAGCGGATTCACCCCTCCACTTT. Its protein product is CASSLTGAADSPLHF.

This rearrangement joins TRBV7-9 to TRBJ1-1; 7 bases align to TRBD1. The CDR3 totals 14 residues. Losses at the gene ends were 5 bases for V and 0 bases for J; bases not matched to a gene: 3. CDR1 is SEHNR and CDR2 is FQNEAQ in the germline V gene (reference sequence). The CDR3 spells CASSTTGMNTEAFF. The CDR3 DNA sequence: TGTGCCAGCAGCACGACAGGGATGAACACTGAAGCTTTCTTT. Complete variable domain (other parts from reference TRBV7-9 and TRBJ1-1): DTGVSQNPRHKITKRGQNVTFRCDPISEHNRLYWYRQTLGQGPEFLTYFQNEAQLEKSRLLSDRFSAERPKGSFSTLEIQRTEQGDSAMYLCASSTTGMNTEAFFGQGTRLTVV.

The chain links TRBV9 to TRBJ2-7; 9 bases align to TRBD2. CDR1 is SGDLS and CDR2 is YYNGEE in the germline V gene. J lost 9 bases, V lost 0 bases, and 4 bases had no gene match. CDR3 size: 13 residues. The CDR3 DNA sequence: TGTGCCAGCAGCGTAGGGCTAGCGGGATCGCAGTACTTC. Its protein product is CASSVGLAGSQYF. The whole variable domain, filled in from reference TRBV9 and TRBJ2-7, reads DSGVTQTPKHLITATGQRVTLRCSPRSGDLSVYWYQQSLDQGLQFLIQYYNGEERAKGNILERFSAQQFPDLHSELNLSSLELGDSALYFCASSVGLAGSQYFGPGTRLTVT.

This chain joins TRBV30 and TRBJ2-5; D unresolved. CDR1 is GTSNPN and CDR2 is SVGIG in the germline V gene (reference sequence). The germline V and J ends were trimmed by 4 bases and 2 bases, with 14 bases remaining between them. This CDR3 region has 14 residues. The CDR3 reads CAWKRPRWQETQYF. In DNA, the CDR3 is TGTGCCTGGAAAAGGCCCAGGTGGCAAGAGACCCAGTACTTC.

The chain combines TRBV5-4 with TRBJ2-7; tentatively, D is TRBD1 (7 bases). Trimming removed 3 bases from V and 3 bases from J, with 10 bases in between. There are 13 residues in the CDR3. Germline CDR1 reads SGHNT; CDR2 reads YYREEE (reference sequence). Here the CDR3 reads CASSYQGGYEQYF. DNA for the CDR3: TGTGCCAGCAGCTATCAGGGGGGCTACGAGCAGTACTTC.

The chain joins TRBV25-1 to TRBJ1-4, with D perhaps matching TRBD1 (5 bases). V was trimmed by 2 bases and J by 2 bases, leaving 6 bases between them. The CDR3 totals 14 residues. Germline V gene data show CDR1 as MGHDK and CDR2 as SYGVNS. This CDR3 reads CASSEDSTNEKLFF. DNA of the CDR3: TGTGCCAGCAGTGAAGACAGTACTAATGAAAAACTGTTTTTT.

The chain combines TRBV2 with TRBJ1-1; D is possibly TRBD1 (6 bases). V was pared by 4 bases and J by 7 bases, with 13 bases between. CDR3 length equals 13 residues. Germline lookup yields CDR1 SNHLY and CDR2 FYNNEI. CDR3 bases: TGTGCCAGCAGTGGGGGGCAGACTCTTGAAGCTTTCTTT. This sequence encodes CASSGGQTLEAFF.

The chain combines TRBV15 with TRBJ1-2; 7 positions agree with TRBD1. This CDR3 is 16 amino acids long. The J segment lost 1 base and the V segment lost 5 bases, leaving 10 bases of the junction unmatched. Germline lookup yields CDR1 LNHNV and CDR2 YYDKDF (reference sequence). This CDR3 reads CATSLGTATFNYGYTF. The DNA of the CDR3 is TGTGCCACCAGCTTAGGGACAGCGACGTTTAACTATGGCTACACCTTC. The variable domain in full, with the rest retrieved from reference TRBV15 and TRBJ1-2, is DAMVIQNPRYQVTQFGKPVTLSCSQTLNHNVMYWYQQKSSQAPKLLFHYYDKDFNNEADTPDNFQSRRPNTSFCFLDIRSPGLGDTAMYLCATSLGTATFNYGYTFGSGTRLTVV.

The rearrangement uses TRBV7-6 and TRBJ2-7, with TRBD2 matching 9 bases. This CDR3 is 17 amino acids long. CDR1 is SGHVS, CDR2 FNYEAQ, per germline. Germline trimming cut 5 bases from V and 4 bases from J; bases unmatched to any gene: 15. The CDR3 DNA reads as TGTGCCAGCAGCCCCGGGTATAGCGGGAGAAGCGCGTACGAGCAGTACTTC. This codes for CASSPGYSGRSAYEQYF.

The chain links TRBV6-6 to TRBJ1-1; TRBD1 might be the D (5 bases). The V end lost 4 bases, the J end lost 0 bases, and 9 bases lay between the germline ends. The germline V gene has CDR1 MNHNY and CDR2 SVGAGI (reference sequence). The CDR3 is 14 amino acids. DNA of the CDR3: TGTGCCAGCAGTTCAGGGTACCTGAACACTGAAGCTTTCTTT. It specifies CASSSGYLNTEAFF.

This clone was detected only once. The chain combines TRBV19 with TRBJ1-4, with D uncertain. The germline gives CDR1 LNHDA, CDR2 SQIVND (reference sequence). The V end was cut by 4 bases, the J end by 2 bases, with 20 bases between. This CDR3 is 18 amino acids long. CDR3 DNA: TGTGCCAGTAGTACCCACCGATTCGGTGTCGTCACTAATGAAAAACTGTTTTTT. It yields the protein CASSTHRFGVVTNEKLFF.

V and J are TRBV29-1 and TRBJ1-1; TRBD1 is a possible D gene (5 bases). Germline-derived CDR1 and CDR2 are SQVTM and ANQGSEA. V lost 3 bases to trimming and J lost 5 bases, with 10 bases between them. This CDR3 contains 12 residues. CDR3 amino acids: CSVDSGGTEAFF. The CDR3 nucleotides are TGCAGCGTTGATTCGGGGGGAACTGAAGCTTTCTTT.

This rearrangement joins TRBV19 to TRBJ1-1; tentatively, D is TRBD1 (6 bases). V lost 4 bases to trimming and J lost 0 bases, with 9 bases between them. Germline CDR1 reads LNHDA; CDR2 reads SQIVND (reference sequence). This CDR3 has 14 amino acids. CDR3 loop: CASSSRGMNTEAFF. CDR3 coding DNA: TGTGCCAGTAGTAGCAGGGGCATGAACACTGAAGCTTTCTTT.

In this sample, this clone turned up a few times. The V and J genes are TRBV27 and TRBJ2-1; no definite D call. V was trimmed by 6 bases and J by 3 bases, leaving 15 bases between them. Germline CDR1 reads MNHEY; CDR2 reads SMNVEV (reference sequence). CDR3 length: 15 residues. As DNA, the CDR3 is TGTGCCAGCAGCTCTACGGTCGGCGGCTACAATGAGCAGTTCTTC. Translated, it gives CASSSTVGGYNEQFF.

The rearrangement uses TRBV5-4 and TRBJ1-5, with 8 bases identical to TRBD1. The CDR3 sequence is 14 residues long. CDR1 and CDR2 from the germline V gene are SGHNT and YYREEE (reference sequence). After removal of 3 bases from V and 2 bases from J, the junction contained 1 base not matched to a gene. CDR3 DNA: TGTGCCAGCAGCTCGGACAGGGGCAATCAGCCCCAGCATTTT. Encoded protein: CASSSDRGNQPQHF.

The chain links TRBV19 to TRBJ2-1; 7 bases line up with TRBD2. The CDR3 length is 17 residues. The V gene's germline CDR1 is LNHDA and CDR2 SQIVND (reference sequence). Losses at the gene ends were 5 bases for V and 0 bases for J; bases not matched to a gene: 10. The CDR3 here is CASSSSPSGISYNEQFF. DNA for the CDR3: TGTGCCAGTAGTTCTAGCCCCAGCGGGATCTCCTACAATGAGCAGTTCTTC. The whole variable domain, filled in from reference TRBV19 and TRBJ2-1, reads DGGITQSPKYLFRKEGQNVTLSCEQNLNHDAMYWYRQDPGQGLRLIYYSQIVNDFQKGDIAEGYSVSREKKESFPLTVTSAQKNPTAFYLCASSSSPSGISYNEQFFGPGTRLTVL.

This clone showed up just once. This CDR3 reads CASSPTYSGRAPYEQYF. CDR3 in DNA: TGTGCCAGCTCACCCACTTATAGCGGGAGGGCTCCCTACGAGCAGTACTTC. The gene calls are TRBV18 and TRBJ2-7, with 11 bases matching TRBD2. The V gene end was trimmed by 3 bases and the J gene end by 2 bases; junction bases not matched to a gene: 9. In germline, CDR1 is KGHSH, CDR2 LQKENI. The CDR3 is 17 amino acids.

The chain links TRBV18 to TRBJ1-5; 11 nucleotides align to TRBD1. J gave up 1 base and V 6 bases, and 2 bases lay outside the gene matches. From germline, CDR1 is KGHSH and CDR2 LQKENI. This CDR3 is built from 15 residues. The CDR3 nucleotides are TGTGCCAGCTCGGGGACAGGGGGGAGCAATCAGCCCCAGCATTTT. Amino acids: CASSGTGGSNQPQHF.

This clone showed up just once. This rearrangement joins TRBV30 to TRBJ1-2; D is unresolved. Between the trimmed V and J ends, which lost 5 bases and 5 bases, there was a span of 12 bases. The CDR3 is 12 residues long. In germline, CDR1 is GTSNPN, CDR2 SVGIG (reference sequence). For the CDR3, the DNA is TGTGCCTGGCTCACATCCGGGTATGGCTACACCTTC. It encodes CAWLTSGYGYTF.

The rearrangement uses TRBV2 and TRBJ2-7; 9 bases align to TRBD1. The length of the CDR3 is 14 residues. Germline CDR1 SNHLY, CDR2 FYNNEI. Trimming took 4 bases from V and 1 from J; bases not matched to a gene: 2. As DNA, the CDR3 is TGTGCCAGCAGTGGGGACAGGGATTCCTACGAGCAGTACTTC. Its translation is CASSGDRDSYEQYF.

This clone is a singleton in its sample. The chain has TRBV7-2 and TRBJ2-7; tentative D call: TRBD1 (7 bases). The V gene lost 6 bases and the J gene lost 2 bases, with 17 bases spanning the gap. CDR1 SGHTA and CDR2 FQGNSA come from the germline V gene. The CDR3 spans 15 residues. Here the CDR3 DNA reads TGTGCCAGCAGGAGGGCAGGGGGAGGTGCCTACGAGCAGTACTTC. Amino acid sequence: CASRRAGGGAYEQYF.

The chain recombines TRBV9 with TRBJ2-1; 7 bases align to TRBD2. Unmatched junction bases numbered 4, after V lost 0 bases and J lost 4 bases. Germline V gives CDR1 SGDLS, CDR2 YYNGEE. The CDR3 consists of 15 residues. The CDR3, as DNA: TGTGCCAGCAGCGTAGAGGCGGGAGCTTACAATGAGCAGTTCTTC. It encodes CASSVEAGAYNEQFF.

The chain has TRBV5-6 and TRBJ2-1, with D possibly being TRBD1 (5 bases). Germline loops: CDR1 SGHDT, CDR2 YYEEEE. The CDR3 runs to 14 residues. V gave up 0 bases and J gave up 1 base, with 5 bases separating them. The DNA for the CDR3 is TGTGCCAGCAGCTTGGGACAGTCCTACAATGAGCAGTTCTTC. Amino acid sequence: CASSLGQSYNEQFF.